This record looks at one T cell receptor beta chain sequence and its context. The antigen is undetermined. Indicated time point: week 35, safety follow-up. Every vaccine dose comprised 300 ug of mutant IDH1 20-mer peptide plus topical imiquimod. The sample originates from a study of a mutant IDH1 vaccine in newly diagnosed glioma. Method: immunoSEQ multiplex PCR; TCRdb's copy keeps in-frame clones and lacks some. Among over 60,000 clones listed, about four fifths were seen once. The CDR3 runs to 18 residues. The V segment lost 3 bases and the J segment 0 bases; nucleotides outside the gene matches: 12.

The sample consisted of PBMCs, taken from a glioma patient whose treatment included an IDH1 peptide vaccine. The receptor was isolated from a man in his forties or fifties with glioma. The genes are TRBV5-3 and TRBJ2-4; 7 bases are a match to TRBD2. TRBV5-3 is assigned to the ORF class and has an uncertain function. The CDR3 loop reads CARSWQPRDYQAKNIQYF. The CDR3 DNA follows: TGTGCCAGAAGCTGGCAACCCCGGGACTATCAAGCCAAAAACATTCAGTACTTC.